This TCR beta chain originates from a study of T cell repertoires in cytomegalovirus infection. MiXCR, run by TCRdb on the reads, gives a single entry per CDR3 protein. The table has 100,000 to 150,000 distinct CDR3 sequences, 32% seen once. With regard to this clonotype: Its specificity is not known.

Study-wide results and limits: HLA-C-restricted CMV clonotypes gave the most frequent clonotype in two of eight donors.

The V end lost 4 bases, the J end lost 0 bases, and 9 bases lay between the germline ends. This CDR3 has 14 residues. From germline, CDR1 is LNHDA and CDR2 SQIVND (reference sequence). The material was CD8+ T cells from cultured PBMCs, obtained from culture after CMV antigen stimulation. The TCR sequence derives from a human donor in good health (CMV status not recorded). Some clones in this sample may be carry-over from other donors' samples. The V call is TRBV19, the J call TRBJ1-1, with D maybe TRBD1 (5 bases). DNA for the CDR3: TGTGCCAGTAGTACAGGGACGTTGAACACTGAAGCTTTCTTT. This gives the protein CASSTGTLNTEAFF.